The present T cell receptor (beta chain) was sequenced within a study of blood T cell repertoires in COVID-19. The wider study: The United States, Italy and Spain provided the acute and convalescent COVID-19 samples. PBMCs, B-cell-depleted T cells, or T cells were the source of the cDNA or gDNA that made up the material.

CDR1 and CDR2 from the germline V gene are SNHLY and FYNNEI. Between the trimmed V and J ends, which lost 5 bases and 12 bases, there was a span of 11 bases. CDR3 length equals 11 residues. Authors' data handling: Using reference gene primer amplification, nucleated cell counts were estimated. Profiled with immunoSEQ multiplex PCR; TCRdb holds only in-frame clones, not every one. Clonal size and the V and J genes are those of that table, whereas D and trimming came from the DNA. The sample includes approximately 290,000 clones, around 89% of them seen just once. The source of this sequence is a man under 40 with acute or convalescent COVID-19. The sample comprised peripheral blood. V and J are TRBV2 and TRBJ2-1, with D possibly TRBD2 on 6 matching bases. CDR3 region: CASSLGTPQFF. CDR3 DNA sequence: TGTGCCAGCAGTCTCGGGACTCCGCAGTTCTTC. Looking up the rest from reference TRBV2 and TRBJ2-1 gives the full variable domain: EPEVTQTPSHQVTQMGQEVILRCVPISNHLYFYWYRQILGQKVEFLVSFYNNEISEKSEIFDDQFSVERPDGSNFTLKIRSTKLEDSAMYFCASSLGTPQFFGPGTRLTVL.